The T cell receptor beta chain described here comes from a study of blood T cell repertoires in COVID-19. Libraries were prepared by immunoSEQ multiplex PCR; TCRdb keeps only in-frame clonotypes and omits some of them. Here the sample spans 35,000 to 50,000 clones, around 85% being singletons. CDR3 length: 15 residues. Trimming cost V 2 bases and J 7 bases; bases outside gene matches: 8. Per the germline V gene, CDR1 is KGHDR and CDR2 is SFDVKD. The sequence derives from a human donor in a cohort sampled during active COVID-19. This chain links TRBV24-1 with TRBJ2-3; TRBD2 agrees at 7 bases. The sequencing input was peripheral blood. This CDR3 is CATSDSQRGPYTQYF. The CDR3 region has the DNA TGTGCCACCAGTGATTCCCAGCGGGGACCCTATACGCAGTATTTT.